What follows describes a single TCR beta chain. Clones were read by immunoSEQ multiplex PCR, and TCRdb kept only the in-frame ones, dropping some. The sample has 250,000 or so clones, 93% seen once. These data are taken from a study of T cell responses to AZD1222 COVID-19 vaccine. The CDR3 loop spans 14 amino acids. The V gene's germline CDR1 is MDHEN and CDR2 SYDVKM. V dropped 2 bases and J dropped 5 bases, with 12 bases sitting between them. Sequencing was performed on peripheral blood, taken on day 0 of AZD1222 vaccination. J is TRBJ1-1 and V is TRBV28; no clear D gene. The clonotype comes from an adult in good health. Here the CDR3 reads CASSLKGRWTEAFF. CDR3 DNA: TGTGCCAGCAGTTTAAAAGGGAGGTGGACTGAAGCTTTCTTT.